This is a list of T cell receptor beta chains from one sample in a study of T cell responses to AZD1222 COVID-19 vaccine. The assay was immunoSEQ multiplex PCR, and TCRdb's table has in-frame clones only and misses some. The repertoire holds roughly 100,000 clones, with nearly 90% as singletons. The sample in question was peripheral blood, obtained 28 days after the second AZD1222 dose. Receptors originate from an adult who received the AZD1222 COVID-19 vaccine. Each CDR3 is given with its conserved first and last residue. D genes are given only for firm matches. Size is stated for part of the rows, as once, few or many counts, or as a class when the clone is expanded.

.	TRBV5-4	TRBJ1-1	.	TGTGCCAGCAGCTTGGAAGCAGGGGTTGAAGCTTTCTTT	CASSLEAGVEAFF
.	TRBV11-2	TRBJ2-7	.	TGTGCCAGCACCGGCGGGACAGTCGTCTACGAGCAGTACTTC	CASTGGTVVYEQYF
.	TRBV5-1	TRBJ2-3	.	TGCGCCAGCGGAGATCAGGGAGTTACAGATACGCAGTATTTT	CASGDQGVTDTQYF
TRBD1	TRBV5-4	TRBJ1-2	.	TGTGCCAGCAGACCGGGGACAGGGGGCCTCTATGGCTACACCTTC	CASRPGTGGLYGYTF
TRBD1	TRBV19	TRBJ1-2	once	TGTGCCAGTAGTGTCCGACAGGGTGGCTACACCTTC	CASSVRQGGYTF
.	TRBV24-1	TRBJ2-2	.	TGTGCCACCAGGGCAGAGCACGGGGAGCTGTTTTTT	CATRAEHGELFF
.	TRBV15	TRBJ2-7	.	TGTGCCACCAGCAGAGATATTGACGAGCAGTACTTC	CATSRDIDEQYF
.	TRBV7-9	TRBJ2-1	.	TGTGCCAGCAGCTTACCTGGGAGTTCCTACAATGAGCAGTTCTTC	CASSLPGSSYNEQFF
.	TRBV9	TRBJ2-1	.	TGTGCCAGCAGCGCCTTGGAGGGACTCAATGAGCAGTTCTTC	CASSALEGLNEQFF
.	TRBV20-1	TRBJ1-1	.	TGCAGTGCTAGAGATGGGCCTGAAGCTTTCTTT	CSARDGPEAFF
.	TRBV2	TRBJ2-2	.	TGTGCCAGCACGAGGGGCAGGGTGTCCACCGGGGAGCTGTTTTTT	CASTRGRVSTGELFF
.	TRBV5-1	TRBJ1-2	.	TGCGCCAGCAGCTGGGGGGACAAATTTGGCTACACCTTC	CASSWGDKFGYTF
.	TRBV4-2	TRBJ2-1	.	TGTGCCAGCAGCCAAGATTACCCCCTCGCCTACAATGAGCAGTTCTTC	CASSQDYPLAYNEQFF
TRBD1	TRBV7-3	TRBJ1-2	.	TGTGCCAGCAGCTTAATGGGACAGGGCGGTGGCTACACCTTC	CASSLMGQGGGYTF
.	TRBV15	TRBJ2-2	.	TGTGCCACCAGCAGAGAAGGGGACACCGGGGAGCTGTTTTTT	CATSREGDTGELFF
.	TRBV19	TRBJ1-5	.	TGTGCCAGTAGAACGGGCCGGGATCAGCCCCAGCATTTT	CASRTGRDQPQHF
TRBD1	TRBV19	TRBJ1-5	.	TGTGCCAGTAGTGGACAGGGGGCCGTCGGGCCCCAGCATTTT	CASSGQGAVGPQHF
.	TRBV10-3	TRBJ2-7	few	TGTGCCATCAGTGTTGGTACCCAGTACGAGCAGTACTTC	CAISVGTQYEQYF
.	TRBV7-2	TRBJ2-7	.	TGTGCCAGCAGCTTAGCGGAAAGCTCCTACGAGCAGTACTTC	CASSLAESSYEQYF
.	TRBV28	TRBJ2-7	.	TGTGCCAGCAGTTTCAGGGGTTTTAGCTCCTACGAGCAGTACTTC	CASSFRGFSSYEQYF
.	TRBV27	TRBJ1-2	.	TGTGCCAGCAGTTTATCCCGGGAGGAGGGCTACACCTTC	CASSLSREEGYTF
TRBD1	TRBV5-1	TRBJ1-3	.	TGCGCCAGCAGCTTCGAGACAGGGGGAGGAAACACCATATATTTT	CASSFETGGGNTIYF
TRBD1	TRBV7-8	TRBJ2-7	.	TGTGCCAGCAGCTTGGGACAGACCAACTACGAGCAGTACTTC	CASSLGQTNYEQYF
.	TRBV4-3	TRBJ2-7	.	TGCGCCAGCAGCCAAGGCGGATCTTACGAGCAGTACTTC	CASSQGGSYEQYF